The T cell receptor beta chain described here comes from a study of blood T cell repertoires in COVID-19. Whole-study context: Samples came from the United States, Italy and Spain, spanning acute and convalescent COVID-19.

Clinical histories supplied by participants themselves formed the basis of cohort assignment. This clone was seen a single time. In the original analysis: Using reference gene primer amplification, nucleated cell counts were estimated. Assay used: immunoSEQ multiplex PCR; TCRdb lists only in-frame clones, some missing. V, J and clone size were drawn from that table, and D and trimming were deduced from the DNA. The table records approximately 200,000 clones, roughly four fifths of them present only once. V was pared by 0 bases and J by 14 bases, with 9 bases of the junction left unmatched. The CDR3 sequence is 14 residues long. Germline assignment: CDR1 MNHEY and CDR2 SVGAGI.

This sequence originates from a man aged 55 to 70 who had recovered from COVID-19. Sequenced sample: PBMCs or T cells enriched from blood (not recorded which). J is TRBJ2-1 and V is TRBV6-5; 8 bases match TRBD1. Here the CDR3 DNA reads TGTGCCAGCAGTTACTCACCCTCGGGACAGGAGAAGTTCTTC. The encoded protein is CASSYSPSGQEKFF.